Below, 2 T cell receptor beta chains from the same sample are listed, as sequenced in a study of CD4 T cells in relation to SARS-CoV-2 and coronaviruses. Generated by immunoSEQ multiplex PCR, the TCRdb table keeps only in-frame clones and is missing some. The sample lists 25,000 to 30,000 clones, roughly four fifths seen once, with 13% in the top ten. For these receptors, no antigen is known. Unexposed donor CD4+ T cells date from about 2011-2018, before the COVID-19 pandemic. The cells were cultured for around ten days before CD4+ T cells were isolated. The sequencing input was CD4+ T cells from PBMCs, cultured in vitro. Receptors originate from a human donor in good health.

The rearrangement links TRBV3-1 (or the pseudogene TRBV3-2) to TRBJ1-2; D is unclear. V was cut by 4 bases and J by 2 bases, with 17 bases left in between. Germline CDR1 LGHDT, CDR2 YNNKEL (reference sequence). There are 16 residues in the CDR3. In DNA, the CDR3 is TGTGCCAGCAGCCCAGGACTGCGATCTGGGAACTATGGCTACACCTTC. Protein sequence: CASSPGLRSGNYGYTF.

The J gene is TRBJ1-1, the V gene TRBV12-5; 8 bases map to TRBD1. Looked up from germline, CDR1 is LGHNT and CDR2 is FRNRAP. CDR3 length: 14 amino acids. Losses at the gene ends were 7 bases for V and 0 bases for J; bases not matched to a gene: 4. The CDR3 spells CASARQGMNTEAFF. In DNA, the CDR3 is TGTGCTAGTGCCCGACAGGGGATGAACACTGAAGCTTTCTTT.